This passage covers 17 T cell receptor beta chains from one sample sequenced in a study of CXCR3-negative and CXCR3-positive naive CD8 T cells. UMI-labeled TRB cDNA libraries were prepared by 5' RACE. TCRdb reprocessed the 5' RACE reads and stores each CDR3 protein as one record, lacking DNA. This sample's clone table lists 150,000 to 180,000 distinct CDR3 sequences. Their specific antigens are unknown. Study-level points and caveats: CXCR3-positive naive cells had more hydrophobic TRB CDR3s than CXCR3-negative naive cells.

Sequencing was performed on naive CXCR3+ CD8+ T cells from blood. Indicated subset: CD45RO-CCR7+CD27+CD95- naive CD8+ T cells expressing CXCR3 (TNR3+). All receptors come from a human donor in good health. Some clones in this sample may be carry-over from other donors' samples.

J is TRBJ2-1 and V is TRBV6-6; the D gene TCRdb calls, TRBD2, cannot be checked with no DNA. The germline CDR1 and CDR2 sequences are MNHNY and SVGAGI (reference sequence). The CDR3 is 16 amino acids. CDR3 loop: CASSSLAEILYNEQFF.

This chain connects TRBV28 to TRBJ2-1; without DNA, the TCRdb call of TRBD1 cannot be checked. The CDR3 has 15 amino acids. In germline, CDR1 is MDHEN, CDR2 SYDVKM. CDR3 region: CASSPGQGWDNEQFF.

The rearrangement joins TRBV12-3 or TRBV12-4 to TRBJ2-1; TCRdb proposes TRBD2, but this gene call is untestable without DNA. CDR3 length: 15 residues. CDR3 protein: CASSFKRGIHNEQFF.

The gene calls are TRBV11-2 and TRBJ2-1; checking the TCRdb D call of TRBD1 is not possible without DNA. This CDR3 has 15 amino acids. CDR1 is SGHAT, CDR2 FQNNGV, per germline. The chain's CDR3 is CASSLQGAVDDEQFF.

V gene TRBV3-1 combines with J gene TRBJ2-2. CDR1 and CDR2 from the germline V gene are LGHDT and YNNKEL (reference sequence). CDR3 size: 14 residues. The CDR3 reads CASSHLTSTGELFF.

The chain links TRBV7-9 to TRBJ1-2; TCRdb picks TRBD1, but there is no DNA to check that call. The germline gives CDR1 SEHNR, CDR2 FQNEAQ (reference sequence). This CDR3 is 12 amino acids long. The CDR3 is CASSPGLWGYTF.

V usage is TRBV6-1 and J usage is TRBJ2-7. This CDR3 region has 12 residues. Germline CDR1 and CDR2: MNHNS and SASEGT. This CDR3 reads CASSVDIYEQYF.

This chain links TRBV28 with TRBJ2-1; absent DNA, TCRdb's TRBD2 call cannot be checked. Germline assignment: CDR1 MDHEN and CDR2 SYDVKM. There are 15 residues in the CDR3. CDR3 residues: CASGATSGSVNEQFF.

The rearrangement uses TRBV15 and TRBJ1-6; TCRdb names TRBD1, which stays unverified in the absence of DNA. The CDR3 loop spans 15 amino acids. The germline gives CDR1 LNHNV, CDR2 YYDKDF (reference sequence). The chain's CDR3 is CATSSDRGVGSPLHF.

The V call is TRBV28, the J call TRBJ2-1; the D gene TCRdb calls, TRBD2, cannot be checked with no DNA. Germline V gives CDR1 MDHEN, CDR2 SYDVKM. CDR3 length: 12 amino acids. CDR3 loop: CASSKRYNEQFF.

The rearrangement joins TRBV25-1 to TRBJ2-7; TCRdb proposes TRBD2, but this gene call is untestable without DNA. In germline, CDR1 is MGHDK, CDR2 SYGVNS. This CDR3 comprises 14 residues. The CDR3 spells CASSLPGTSIEQYF.

The J gene is TRBJ2-1, the V gene TRBV4-1; TCRdb gives TRBD2 as the D gene, but with no DNA this cannot be confirmed. CDR3 length: 15 residues. From germline, CDR1 is MGHRA and CDR2 YSYEKL. The CDR3 here is CASSSRLEIYNEQFF.

This CDR3 reads CSVVSGTQNTGELFF. The rearrangement links TRBV29-1 to TRBJ2-2; the TCRdb call, TRBD1, lacks DNA for checking. The CDR3 totals 15 residues. Germline V gene lookup returns CDR1 SQVTM and CDR2 ANQGSEA.

This chain uses TRBV7-9 with TRBJ1-1. This CDR3 has 15 residues. CDR1 SEHNR and CDR2 FQNEAQ come from the germline V gene (reference sequence). CDR3 protein: CASSLTRAILTEAFF.

The rearrangement joins TRBV4-1 to TRBJ2-7. From germline, CDR1 is MGHRA and CDR2 YSYEKL. The CDR3 spans 15 residues. CDR3 sequence: CASSHHLGTPYEQYF.

V usage is TRBV21-1 and J usage is TRBJ1-4; TCRdb lists TRBD1, though no DNA is available to test this call. TRBV21-1 corresponds to a pseudogene. The CDR3 totals 16 residues. The CDR3: CASSKKPDRDGKKLFF.

The V gene is TRBV28, the J gene TRBJ2-7. Germline CDR1 reads MDHEN; CDR2 reads SYDVKM. This CDR3 contains 15 residues. The CDR3 loop reads CASSFPMGLFYEQYF.